The T cell receptor (beta chain) described here comes from a study of T-cell memory formation after mild COVID-19. General study results and limits: For second-wave clones that peaked at day 37, SARS-CoV-2 specificity went unverified.

Employing constant-segment primers, 5'RACE generated TCR alpha and TCR beta cDNA libraries bearing sample barcodes and UMIs. MiXCR, run by TCRdb on the 5' RACE reads, gives a single entry per CDR3 protein. This table holds roughly 200,000 distinct CDR3 sequences, about 17% found once. Regarding this clonotype: Its antigen is unidentified.

Germline loops: CDR1 SGHRS, CDR2 YFSETQ. This CDR3 region has 13 residues. V was clipped by 4 bases and J by 5 bases, with 13 bases between them. Sequenced sample: PBMCs or a T cell subset sorted from them (not recorded which). The source of this sequence is an adult woman who had mild COVID-19 (a few samples of this study predate the infection). Cell type and time point are not known. The J gene is TRBJ2-7, the V gene TRBV5-1; weak D call: TRBD1 (6 bases). CDR3 DNA: TGCGCCAGCAGCCCGTGGGGGCATGACGAGCAGTACTTC. It codes for CASSPWGHDEQYF.